This paragraph reports one TCR beta chain. This clonotype showed up just once. Its target antigen remains unknown. It has no much larger one-base neighbor in the sample; base qualities were not kept. A solitary read yields weak support. RNA was extracted using the RNeasy kit, and about 0.45 to 1 microgram was reverse transcribed with random hexamers. The immunoSEQ multiplex PCR assay, covering 54 Vbeta and 13 Jbeta segments, was used to amplify TCR beta CDR3 regions. PCR amplification bias was corrected by using a synthetic template baseline for primer optimization and computational correction. As for the authors' bioinformatics: Reads were assigned to V, D and J genes according to IMGT and analyzed in immunoSEQ Analyzer, with only productive sequences retained. Clonality was calculated as one minus the Shannon entropy normalized by log2 of the number of productive unique sequences. For each patient and control, public and private clones were evaluated among the 100 most prevalent clones. Susac-specific clones were defined as absent from healthy and MS cohorts, 850 to 1,300 published viral clones and other ImmuneACCESS disease sequences. The public reads were reprocessed in TCRdb via fastp at Q25 and MiXCR, keeping in-frame beta chains. Each CDR3 protein gets just one entry, which takes the most common genes and DNA from the rows behind it. These V and J calls rely on TCRdb rather than the paper's analysis. The sample contains roughly 220,000 distinct CDR3 sequences, 94% of them found a single time. The ten largest clones capture roughly 0.14% of the sample.

Peripheral blood CD8+ and CD4+ T cells from healthy donors, Susac syndrome patients and multiple sclerosis patients were profiled using high-throughput TCR beta sequencing. The Susac syndrome patients fulfilled recently defined diagnostic criteria for either definite or probable disease. Bulk CD8+ and CD4+ T cells were purified magnetically by negative isolation, whereas CD8+ TEMRA cells were enriched by FACS. Blood was collected in EDTA tubes and processed within 24 hours, with PBMCs isolated through density gradient centrifugation. PBMCs intended for TCR sequencing were cryopreserved in liquid nitrogen and thawed later in a water bath at 37 degrees C. The sorted or isolated CD4+, CD8+ and CD8+ TEMRA cells had a purity of 90% or higher. Spanning cysteine to phenylalanine, the CDR3 consists of 15 amino acids. CDR3 DNA only is kept here, 45 bases in frame from base 1. The germline V gene (reference sequence) yields SEHNR for CDR1 and FQNEAQ for CDR2. The V and J ends are trimmed by 3 bases and 1 base, leaving 12 bases between them.

This record belongs to a study of CD8 T cells in Susac syndrome (dated by TCRdb to between 2019 and 2020). Notes on the research overall: Among the Susac syndrome patients who were sequenced, clinically active disease was present in six and clinical remission was observed in roughly eight. Whether CD8+ T cell activation and differentiation in Susac syndrome was antigen driven was tested using repertoire sequencing. At the time of blood withdrawal, Susac syndrome patients were either therapy-naive, taking corticosteroids (with some also receiving IVIg), or on IVIg alone. Study-level results and caveats: The CD4+ T cell repertoire of patients with Susac syndrome showed no detectable clonal expansion. The TCR sequencing and HLA analysis was acknowledged to have included a relatively small number of individuals.

The rearrangement joined TRBV7-9 to TRBJ1-1; 6 matching bases give a weak D call of TRBD1. Specimen: CD4+ T cells from PBMCs. The receptor was derived from a human donor with Susac syndrome. The DNA sequence reads TGTGCCAGCAGCTTCCGGGGGCGGGAGAACACTGAAGCTTTCTTT. The resulting protein is CASSFRGRENTEAFF.